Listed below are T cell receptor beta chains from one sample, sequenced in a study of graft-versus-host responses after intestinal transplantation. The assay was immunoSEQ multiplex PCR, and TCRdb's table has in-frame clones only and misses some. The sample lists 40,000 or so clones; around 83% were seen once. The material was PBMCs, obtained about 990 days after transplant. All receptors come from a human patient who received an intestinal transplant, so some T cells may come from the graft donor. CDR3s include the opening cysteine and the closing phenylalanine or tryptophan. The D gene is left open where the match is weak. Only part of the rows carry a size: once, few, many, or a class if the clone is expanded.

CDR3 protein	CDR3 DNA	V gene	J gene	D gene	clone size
CASSQEGAGLSSYEQYF	TGTGCCAGCAGCCAAGAGGGGGCGGGGCTGAGCTCCTACGAGCAGTACTTC	TRBV4-2	TRBJ2-7	NA	NA
CASSLASGSLFSFGEQYF	TGTGCCAGCAGTTTAGCTAGCGGGAGTCTTTTCTCCTTCGGCGAGCAGTACTTC	TRBV28	TRBJ2-7	TRBD2	NA
CASSVGSSGATDTQYF	TGTGCCAGCAGCGTAGGATCCAGCGGGGCCACAGATACGCAGTATTTT	TRBV9	TRBJ2-3	TRBD2	NA
CATPPGWRELFF	TGCGCCACCCCCCCCGGGTGGAGGGAGCTGTTTTTT	TRBV4-1	TRBJ2-2	NA	NA
CASGTSVNNEQFF	TGTGCCAGCGGGACTAGCGTTAACAATGAGCAGTTCTTC	TRBV27	TRBJ2-1	TRBD2	NA
CASSPGQGANEKLFF	TGTGCCAGCAGTCCTGGACAGGGGGCGAATGAAAAACTGTTTTTT	TRBV2	TRBJ1-4	TRBD1	once
CASSLRRGTGDPYEQYF	TGTGCCAGCAGCTTGAGGAGGGGGACAGGGGACCCCTACGAGCAGTACTTC	TRBV7-2	TRBJ2-7	TRBD1	NA
CASSPPRTSGYEQYF	TGTGCCAGCAGTCCCCCCCGGACTAGCGGCTACGAGCAGTACTTC	TRBV28	TRBJ2-7	TRBD2	NA
CASTGQGKGEKLFF	TGCGCCAGCACCGGACAGGGGAAGGGTGAAAAACTGTTTTTT	TRBV5-1	TRBJ1-4	TRBD1	NA
CASSRTSNEQFF	TGTGCCAGCAGCCGGACTAGCAATGAGCAGTTCTTC	TRBV7-9	TRBJ2-1	TRBD2	NA
CASSQGNSYEQYF	TGTGCCAGCAGCCAAGGCAACTCCTACGAGCAGTACTTC	TRBV14	TRBJ2-7	NA	NA
CASSQGAYYGYTF	TGTGCCAGCAGTCAGGGGGCATACTATGGCTACACCTTC	TRBV28	TRBJ1-2	TRBD1	NA
CASSLGAGGANTGELFF	TGTGCCAGCAGTTTAGGAGCCGGGGGGGCGAACACCGGGGAGCTGTTTTTT	TRBV28	TRBJ2-2	TRBD2	NA
CASSEDPMGRSNTEAFF	TGTGCCAGCAGTGAAGACCCCATGGGCAGGAGCAACACTGAAGCTTTCTTT	TRBV2	TRBJ1-1	NA	NA
CAISVKGNNEQFF	TGTGCCATCAGTGTTAAGGGAAACAATGAGCAGTTCTTC	TRBV10-3	TRBJ2-1	NA	NA
CASSLGMSRDRELFF	TGTGCCAGCAGCTTAGGCATGAGCCGGGACCGGGAGCTGTTTTTT	TRBV7-6	TRBJ2-2	NA	NA
CASSSHGTGGGYTF	TGCGCCAGCAGCTCCCACGGGACAGGGGGCGGCTACACCTTC	TRBV5-1	TRBJ1-2	TRBD1	NA
CASSGGSWVHEQYF	TGTGCCAGCTCGGGGGGTTCGTGGGTCCACGAGCAGTACTTC	TRBV28	TRBJ2-7	TRBD2	NA
CATSRAVYNEQFF	TGTGCCACCAGCAGAGCCGTATACAATGAGCAGTTCTTC	TRBV15	TRBJ2-1	NA	NA
CASSEGRIGNQPQHF	TGCGCCAGCAGTGAGGGGAGGATTGGCAATCAGCCCCAGCATTTT	TRBV10-2	TRBJ1-5	NA	NA
CASSLDRGTGELFF	TGTGCCAGCAGCTTAGATCGGGGCACCGGGGAGCTGTTTTTT	TRBV11-2	TRBJ2-2	NA	NA
CSVSQGKGSPLHF	TGCAGCGTTTCACAGGGGAAGGGTTCACCCCTCCACTTT	TRBV29-1	TRBJ1-6	TRBD1	NA
CASSTTTGGGTGELFF	TGTGCCAGTAGTACGACGACAGGGGGAGGCACCGGGGAGCTGTTTTTT	TRBV19	TRBJ2-2	TRBD1	NA
CASSPRDRGSGYTF	TGTGCCAGCAGCCCCCGGGACAGGGGGTCTGGCTACACCTTC	TRBV5-3	TRBJ1-2	TRBD1	NA
CASRTNQPQHF	TGCGCCAGCAGAACCAATCAGCCCCAGCATTTT	TRBV5-1	TRBJ1-5	NA	NA
CASSLPPGTGGRDTQYF	TGTGCCAGCAGTCTTCCCCCCGGGACAGGGGGCCGAGATACGCAGTATTTT	TRBV28	TRBJ2-3	TRBD1	NA
CASSLIGGGVVGDTQYF	TGTGCCAGCAGCTTAATCGGCGGGGGGGTCGTTGGAGATACGCAGTATTTT	TRBV7-9	TRBJ2-3	TRBD2	NA
CATSRGTVTSGANVLTF	TGTGCCACCAGCAGAGGGACAGTAACCTCTGGGGCCAACGTCCTGACTTTC	TRBV15	TRBJ2-6	NA	NA
CASSQRTGGLETQYF	TGTGCCAGCAGCCAAAGGACAGGGGGCCTGGAGACCCAGTACTTC	TRBV5-4	TRBJ2-5	TRBD1	NA
CASSPGPKGGETQYF	TGTGCCAGCAGCCCAGGCCCTAAGGGGGGAGAGACCCAGTACTTC	TRBV11-3	TRBJ2-5	NA	once
CASSYRGLRAHVEQFF	TGTGCCAGCAGTTACAGGGGATTGCGGGCCCACGTGGAGCAGTTCTTC	TRBV28	TRBJ2-1	TRBD1	NA
CASSVAPSFSTGREEKLFF	TGTGCCAGCAGCGTAGCCCCTTCGTTTTCCACAGGGCGGGAGGAAAAACTGTTTTTT	TRBV9	TRBJ1-4	NA	NA
CASSELAGGQKTQYF	TGTGCCAGCAGTGAACTAGCGGGAGGGCAAAAGACCCAGTACTTC	TRBV6-1	TRBJ2-5	TRBD2	NA
CASSPVLRGRGQFF	TGCGCCAGCAGCCCAGTGCTCAGGGGGCGGGGGCAGTTCTTC	TRBV4-1	TRBJ2-1	TRBD1	NA
CASSFVFGQTDYEQYF	TGTGCCAGCAGCTTTGTATTTGGTCAGACAGATTACGAGCAGTACTTC	TRBV11-2	TRBJ2-7	NA	NA
CASSHGAGTDYEQYF	TGTGCCAGCAGCCATGGGGCCGGGACCGACTACGAGCAGTACTTC	TRBV27	TRBJ2-7	NA	NA
CASSRSEGTNEKLFF	TGTGCCAGCTCACGAAGCGAAGGGACTAATGAAAAACTGTTTTTT	TRBV6-1	TRBJ1-4	NA	few
CTSSTCRAGFSTDTQYF	TGCACCAGCAGCACGTGTAGGGCGGGCTTTAGCACAGATACGCAGTATTTT	TRBV1	TRBJ2-3	NA	few
CASSPNGLGNQPQHF	TGTGCCAGCTCACCAAACGGTCTGGGCAATCAGCCCCAGCATTTT	TRBV18	TRBJ1-5	NA	NA
CAISEGTGSGYTF	TGTGCCATCAGTGAGGGGACAGGGTCTGGCTACACCTTC	TRBV10-3	TRBJ1-2	TRBD1	NA
CASSLQGMRNTIYF	TGTGCCAGCAGTTTACAGGGTATGAGAAACACCATATATTTT	TRBV28	TRBJ1-3	NA	NA
CASSDSGGATDTQYF	TGTGCCAGCAGTGATAGCGGGGGGGCCACAGATACGCAGTATTTT	TRBV6-4	TRBJ2-3	TRBD2	NA
CASSDGSPPRTKYF	TGTGCCAGCAGTGATGGATCCCCTCCCCGTACGAAGTACTTC	TRBV6-1	TRBJ2-4	NA	NA
CASSLLAGETQYF	TGTGCCAGCAGTTTACTAGCGGGAGAGACCCAGTACTTC	TRBV27	TRBJ2-5	TRBD2	NA
CASSITSATDTQYF	TGTGCCAGTAGTATAACTAGCGCCACAGATACGCAGTATTTT	TRBV19	TRBJ2-3	TRBD2	NA
CASSEDGPSGYNEQFF	TGTGCCAGCAGTGAGGACGGACCTAGTGGATACAATGAGCAGTTCTTC	TRBV2	TRBJ2-1	NA	once
CASSEFRGPGGNEKLFF	TGTGCCAGCAGTGAATTTCGGGGGCCCGGGGGAAATGAAAAACTGTTTTTT	TRBV6-1	TRBJ1-4	NA	NA